The subject of this entry is one T cell receptor (beta chain). This specimen includes other DNA sequences encoding the same CDR3. The table came from immunoSEQ multiplex PCR; TCRdb's copy has only in-frame clones and leaves some out. The table lists a few million clones, approximately 96% of them singletons. Germline V lookup: CDR1 LNHDA, CDR2 SQIVND (reference sequence). The CDR3 loop spans 13 amino acids. The V gene lost 4 bases and the J gene lost 4 bases, with 11 bases spanning the gap. These data belong to a study of shared clonotypes between healthy human individuals. Study summary: Used for every donor were three CD4 naive, three CD4 memory, two CD8 naive and one CD8 memory plate.

The rearrangement links TRBV19 to TRBJ2-7; D is possibly TRBD1 (6 bases). This receptor was taken from a man aged 18 to 30 in good health. The sequenced sample consisted of naive CD4+ T cells sorted from blood. Subset specified: CD45RA+ positively selected. CDR3 nucleotides: TGTGCCAGTAGTAACAGGGTGGGGTACGAGCAGTACTTC. Protein sequence: CASSNRVGYEQYF. The variable domain in full, completed from reference TRBV19 and TRBJ2-7, reads DGGITQSPKYLFRKEGQNVTLSCEQNLNHDAMYWYRQDPGQGLRLIYYSQIVNDFQKGDIAEGYSVSREKKESFPLTVTSAQKNPTAFYLCASSNRVGYEQYFGPGTRLTVT.